The clone carrying this T cell receptor beta chain was found many times. Its antigen is currently unknown. The data originate from a study of T-cell reconstitution after alpha-beta-depleted transplantation in children. Study-wide points: Newly produced T cells mostly accounted for T-cell counts and diversity one year post-transplant. After transplant, high TCRbeta diversity at day 60 in some patients arose from surviving recipient T cells and thymic progenitors. Expanded graft clones numbering several hundred reportedly gave rise to alpha-beta T cells about two months after transplant.

The authors prepared the TCRbeta library with unique molecular identifiers. TCRdb ran MiXCR on the PCR reads and lists one entry per CDR3 protein. Of approximately 97,000 distinct CDR3 sequences listed, 7.5% to 9% are singletons. The sample in question was PBMCs, obtained before TCRalphabeta/CD19-depleted stem cell transplant. The TCR was taken from a boy aged 2-9 years with acute lymphoblastic leukemia, due to receive a stem cell transplant.

The CDR3, as DNA: TGCAGCGCCGGGCCGGCTTCCTACGAGCAGTACTTC. Amino acid sequence: CSAGPASYEQYF. This chain connects TRBV29-1 to TRBJ2-7; D remains unclear. The CDR3 length is 12 residues. Trimming stripped 7 bases from V and 1 base from J, with 11 bases between. CDR1 is SQVTM, CDR2 ANQGSEA, per germline.